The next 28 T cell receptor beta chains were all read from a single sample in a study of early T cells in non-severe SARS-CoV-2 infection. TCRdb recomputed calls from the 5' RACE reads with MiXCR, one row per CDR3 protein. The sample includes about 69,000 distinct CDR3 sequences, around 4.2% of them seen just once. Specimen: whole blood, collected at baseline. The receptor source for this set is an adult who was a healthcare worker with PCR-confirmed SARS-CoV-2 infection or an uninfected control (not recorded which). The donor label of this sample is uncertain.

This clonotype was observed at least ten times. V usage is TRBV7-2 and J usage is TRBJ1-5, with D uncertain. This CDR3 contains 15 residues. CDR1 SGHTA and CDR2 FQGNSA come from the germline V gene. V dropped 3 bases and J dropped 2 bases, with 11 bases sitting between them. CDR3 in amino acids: CASSLGRWGNQPQHF. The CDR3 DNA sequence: TGTGCCAGCAGCTTGGGCAGGTGGGGCAATCAGCCCCAGCATTTT.

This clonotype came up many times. CDR3 amino acids: CASSGGGEGEKLFF. The CDR3 nucleotides are TGTGCCAGCAGTGGGGGTGGTGAAGGTGAAAAACTGTTTTTT. The chain couples TRBV25-1 to TRBJ1-4; D is unresolved. CDR3 length: 14 amino acids. Looked up from germline, CDR1 is MGHDK and CDR2 is SYGVNS. Trimming took 4 bases from V and 7 from J, leaving 13 bases between them.

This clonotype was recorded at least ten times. CDR3 nucleotide sequence: TGTGCCAGCAGTGGGGGACAGGAGAACACTGAAGCTTTCTTT. Residues: CASSGGQENTEAFF. The genes are TRBV28 and TRBJ1-1, with TRBD1 identical over 8 bases. The CDR3 sequence is 14 residues long. J was trimmed by 1 base and V by 5 bases; bases with no gene match: 3. Germline CDR1 reads MDHEN; CDR2 reads SYDVKM.

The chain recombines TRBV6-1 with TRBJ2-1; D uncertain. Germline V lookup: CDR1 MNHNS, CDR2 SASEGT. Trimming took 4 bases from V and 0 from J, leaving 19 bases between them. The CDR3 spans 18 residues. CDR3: CASSARRRSFSSYNEQFF. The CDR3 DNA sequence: TGTGCCAGCAGTGCGCGTCGCCGATCGTTCAGCTCCTACAATGAGCAGTTCTTC.

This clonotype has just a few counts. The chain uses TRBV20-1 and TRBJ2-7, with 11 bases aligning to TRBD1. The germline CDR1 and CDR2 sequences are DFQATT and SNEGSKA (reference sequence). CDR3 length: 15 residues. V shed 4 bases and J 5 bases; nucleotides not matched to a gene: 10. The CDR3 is CSAINRDRGFNEQYF. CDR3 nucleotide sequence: TGCAGTGCTATTAACCGGGACAGGGGGTTCAACGAGCAGTACTTC.

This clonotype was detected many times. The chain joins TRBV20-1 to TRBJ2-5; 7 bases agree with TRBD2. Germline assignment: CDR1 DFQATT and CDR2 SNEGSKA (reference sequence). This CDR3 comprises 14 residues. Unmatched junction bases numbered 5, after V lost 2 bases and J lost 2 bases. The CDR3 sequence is CSARSGLEQETQYF. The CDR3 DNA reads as TGCAGTGCTAGATCCGGACTAGAGCAAGAGACCCAGTACTTC.

The CDR3 sequence is CASSLYGTGVKNNEQFF. The CDR3 nucleotides read TGTGCCAGCAGCTTATACGGGACAGGCGTTAAAAACAATGAGCAGTTCTTC. The genes are TRBV5-8 and TRBJ2-1; 8 positions match TRBD1. The CDR3 loop spans 17 amino acids. Unmatched junction bases numbered 12, after V lost 2 bases and J lost 5 bases. Germline V gene lookup returns CDR1 SGHTS and CDR2 YDEGEE. Full variable domain (missing parts from reference TRBV5-8 and TRBJ2-1): EAGVTQSPTHLIKTRGQQATLRCSPISGHTSVYWYQQALGLGLQFLLWYDEGEERNRGNFPPRFSGRQFPNYSSELNVNALELEDSALYLCASSLYGTGVKNNEQFFGPGTRLTVL.

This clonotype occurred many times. CDR3 DNA: TGTGCCAGCAGCTTTGGGTCGCGGGGTGGCACAGATACGCAGTATTTT. This translates into CASSFGSRGGTDTQYF. The chain carries TRBV5-5 and TRBJ2-3; possibly TRBD2 for D (6 bases). V lost 2 bases, J lost 1 base, and 14 bases lay in between. Germline V gene data show CDR1 as SGHKS and CDR2 as YYEKEE (reference sequence). CDR3 size: 16 residues. The full variable domain, completed using reference TRBV5-5 and TRBJ2-3, is DAGVTQSPTHLIKTRGQQVTLRCSPISGHKSVSWYQQVLGQGPQFIFQYYEKEERGRGNFPDRFSARQFPNYSSELNVNALLLGDSALYLCASSFGSRGGTDTQYFGPGTRLTVL.

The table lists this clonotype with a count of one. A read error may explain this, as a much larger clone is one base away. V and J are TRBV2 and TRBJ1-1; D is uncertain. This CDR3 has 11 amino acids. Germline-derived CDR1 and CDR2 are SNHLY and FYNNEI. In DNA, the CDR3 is TGTGCCAGCACTTCGAACTCTGAAGCTTTCTTT. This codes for CASTSNSEAFF.

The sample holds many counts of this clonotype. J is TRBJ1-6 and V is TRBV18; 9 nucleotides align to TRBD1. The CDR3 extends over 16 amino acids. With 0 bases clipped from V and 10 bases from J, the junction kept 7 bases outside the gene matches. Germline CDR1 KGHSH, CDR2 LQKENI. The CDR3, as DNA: TGTGCCAGCTCACCACCTCCCGGGACAGGGCGATCACCCCTCCACTTT. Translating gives CASSPPPGTGRSPLHF.

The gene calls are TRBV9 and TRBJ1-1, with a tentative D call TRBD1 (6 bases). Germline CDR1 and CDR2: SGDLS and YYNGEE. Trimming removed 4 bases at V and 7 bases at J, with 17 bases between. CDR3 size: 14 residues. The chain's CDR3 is CASSLGAGQDEAFF. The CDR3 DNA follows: TGTGCCAGCAGCCTCGGCGCGGGACAAGATGAAGCTTTCTTT.

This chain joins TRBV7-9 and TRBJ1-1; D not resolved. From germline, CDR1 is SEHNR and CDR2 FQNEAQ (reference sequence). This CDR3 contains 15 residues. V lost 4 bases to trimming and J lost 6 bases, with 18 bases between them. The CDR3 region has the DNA TGTGCCAGCAGCTCGGACCCAGGTCTTGGCGCTGAAGCTTTCTTT. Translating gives CASSSDPGLGAEAFF.

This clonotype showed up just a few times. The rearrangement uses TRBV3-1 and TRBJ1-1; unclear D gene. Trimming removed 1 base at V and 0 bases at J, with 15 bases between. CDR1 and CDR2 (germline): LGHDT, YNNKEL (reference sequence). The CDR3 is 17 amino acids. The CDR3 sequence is CASSQGARQAMNTEAFF. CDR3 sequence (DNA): TGTGCCAGCAGCCAAGGCGCCAGGCAAGCGATGAACACTGAAGCTTTCTTT.

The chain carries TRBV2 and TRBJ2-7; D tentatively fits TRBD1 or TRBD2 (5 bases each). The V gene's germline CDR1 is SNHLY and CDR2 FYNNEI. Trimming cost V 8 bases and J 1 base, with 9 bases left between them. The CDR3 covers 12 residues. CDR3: CASRDDSYEQYF. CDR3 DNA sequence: TGTGCCAGCCGGGACGATTCCTACGAGCAGTACTTC.

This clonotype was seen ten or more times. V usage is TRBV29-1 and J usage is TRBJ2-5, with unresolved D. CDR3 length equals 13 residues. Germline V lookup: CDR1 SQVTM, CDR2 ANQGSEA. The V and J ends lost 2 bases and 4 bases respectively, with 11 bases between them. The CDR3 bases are TGCAGCGTTGAACAGACCAGAGGAGAGACCCAGTACTTC. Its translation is CSVEQTRGETQYF.

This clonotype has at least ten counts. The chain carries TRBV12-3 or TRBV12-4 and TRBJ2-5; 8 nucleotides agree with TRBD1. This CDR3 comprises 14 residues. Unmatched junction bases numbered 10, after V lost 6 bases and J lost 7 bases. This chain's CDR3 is CASSGQGVTGTQYF. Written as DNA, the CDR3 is TGTGCCAGCAGCGGACAGGGAGTAACAGGGACCCAGTACTTC.

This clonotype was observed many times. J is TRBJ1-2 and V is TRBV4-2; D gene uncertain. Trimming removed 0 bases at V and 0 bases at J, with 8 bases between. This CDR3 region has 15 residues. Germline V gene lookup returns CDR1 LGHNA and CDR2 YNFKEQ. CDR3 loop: CASSQDPAPNYGYTF. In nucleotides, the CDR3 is TGTGCCAGCAGCCAAGACCCAGCCCCTAACTATGGCTACACCTTC.

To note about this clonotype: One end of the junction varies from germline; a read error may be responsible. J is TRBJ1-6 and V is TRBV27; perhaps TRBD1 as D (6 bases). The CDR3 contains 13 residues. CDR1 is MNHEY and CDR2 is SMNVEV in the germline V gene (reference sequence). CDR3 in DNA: TGTGCCAGCAGTGCCAGGGGTTATTCGCCCCTCCACTTT. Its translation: CASSARGYSPLHF.

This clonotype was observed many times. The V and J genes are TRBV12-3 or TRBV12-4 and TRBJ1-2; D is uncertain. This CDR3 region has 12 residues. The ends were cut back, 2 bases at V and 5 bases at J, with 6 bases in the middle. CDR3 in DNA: TGTGCCAGCAGTTTAACGGTATATGGCTACACCTTC. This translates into CASSLTVYGYTF.

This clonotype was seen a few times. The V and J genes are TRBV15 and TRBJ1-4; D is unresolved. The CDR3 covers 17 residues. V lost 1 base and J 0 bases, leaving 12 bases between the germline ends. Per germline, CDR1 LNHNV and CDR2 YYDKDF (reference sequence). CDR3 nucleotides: TGTGCCACCAGCAGAGGCAGGCCGCTCGCAACTAATGAAAAACTGTTTTTT. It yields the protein CATSRGRPLATNEKLFF.

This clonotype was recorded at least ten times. CDR3 coding DNA: TGTGCCACCAGCCCCCGGGACAGGAGCACCGGGGAGCTGTTTTTT. Its translation is CATSPRDRSTGELFF. This sequence joins TRBV15 and TRBJ2-2; 8 bases line up with TRBD1. Losses at the gene ends were 5 bases for V and 4 bases for J; bases not matched to a gene: 6. Germline CDR1 is LNHNV and CDR2 is YYDKDF (reference sequence). The CDR3 covers 15 residues.

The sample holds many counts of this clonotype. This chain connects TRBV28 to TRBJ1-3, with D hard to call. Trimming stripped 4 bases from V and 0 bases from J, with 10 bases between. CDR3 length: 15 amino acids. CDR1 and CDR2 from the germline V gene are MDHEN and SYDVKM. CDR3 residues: CASSSTPLSGNTIYF. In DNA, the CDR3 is TGTGCCAGCAGTTCAACACCGCTCTCTGGAAACACCATATATTTT. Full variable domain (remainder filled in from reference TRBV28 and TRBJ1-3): DVKVTQSSRYLVKRTGEKVFLECVQDMDHENMFWYRQDPGLGLRLIYFSYDVKMKEKGDIPEGYSVSREKKERFSLILESASTNQTSMYLCASSSTPLSGNTIYFGEGSWLTVV.

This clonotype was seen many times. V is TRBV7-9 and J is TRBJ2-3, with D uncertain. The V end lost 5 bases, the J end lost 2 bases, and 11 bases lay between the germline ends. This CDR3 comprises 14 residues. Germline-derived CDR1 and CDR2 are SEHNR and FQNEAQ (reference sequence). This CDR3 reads CASSAVGHTDTQYF. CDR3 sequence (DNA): TGTGCCAGCAGCGCCGTTGGTCACACAGATACGCAGTATTTT.

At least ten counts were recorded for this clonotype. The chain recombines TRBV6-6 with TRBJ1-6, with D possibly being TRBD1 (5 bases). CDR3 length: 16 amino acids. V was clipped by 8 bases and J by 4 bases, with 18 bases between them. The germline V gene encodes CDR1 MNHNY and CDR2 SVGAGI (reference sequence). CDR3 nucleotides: TGTGCCAGCTTTTATGGGGGAAACAGGTATAATTCACCCCTCCACTTT. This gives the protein CASFYGGNRYNSPLHF.

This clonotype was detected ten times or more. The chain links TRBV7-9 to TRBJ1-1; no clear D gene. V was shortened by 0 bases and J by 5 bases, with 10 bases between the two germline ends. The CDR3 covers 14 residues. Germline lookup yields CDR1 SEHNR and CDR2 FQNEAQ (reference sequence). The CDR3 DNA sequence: TGTGCCAGCAGCTTAGCTGAGCCCTGGACTGAAGCTTTCTTT. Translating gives CASSLAEPWTEAFF.

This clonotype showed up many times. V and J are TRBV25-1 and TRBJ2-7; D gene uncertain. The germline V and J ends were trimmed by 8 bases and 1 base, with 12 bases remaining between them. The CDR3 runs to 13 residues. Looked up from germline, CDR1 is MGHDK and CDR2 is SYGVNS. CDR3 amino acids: CASQRAGSYEQYF. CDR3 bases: TGTGCCAGCCAAAGGGCAGGTTCCTACGAGCAGTACTTC.

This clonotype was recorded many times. The CDR3 DNA sequence: TGTGCCAGCAGCAATACTAGGACTGGGGCCAACGTCCTGACTTTC. Protein sequence: CASSNTRTGANVLTF. The chain links TRBV7-2 to TRBJ2-6; tentatively, D is TRBD2 (5 bases). This CDR3 is 15 amino acids long. Looked up from germline, CDR1 is SGHTA and CDR2 is FQGNSA. The ends were cut back, 5 bases at V and 2 bases at J, with 10 bases in the middle.

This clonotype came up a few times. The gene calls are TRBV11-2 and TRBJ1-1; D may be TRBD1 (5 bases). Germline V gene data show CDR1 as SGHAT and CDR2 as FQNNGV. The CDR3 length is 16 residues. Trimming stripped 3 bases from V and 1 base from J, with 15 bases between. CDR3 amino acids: CASSFKQDVENTEAFF. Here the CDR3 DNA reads TGTGCCAGCAGCTTTAAACAGGACGTAGAGAACACTGAAGCTTTCTTT.